The rows below give T cell receptor beta chains drawn from one sample of a study of identical twins. From the 5' RACE reads, TCRdb called clonotypes with MiXCR, one entry per CDR3 protein. The sample lists more than 400,000 distinct CDR3 sequences, roughly 15% occurring once. Separately, the same data were catalogued under a study of yellow fever vaccine responses in identical twins.

The sample taken for sequencing was CD4+ T cells sorted from blood. The receptor source for this set is a woman aged 18 to 35 in good health. Each CDR3 is given without its conserved first and last residue.

ASSRAAGTYTGELF | TRBV13
ASARLAGVSRETQY | TRBV7-9
ASSYQVELAETQY | TRBV6-5
ASSLGVGPEAF | TRBV12-3/TRBV12-4
SAYRDGTGGLAF | TRBV20-1
ASGGQGNTEAF | TRBV5-1
ASSLISGSSTGELF | TRBV9
ASSGTVLNTEAF | TRBV2
ASRWTSGRYEQY | TRBV2
AISVVRGVGTDTQY | TRBV10-3
ASSPREGTTDTQY | TRBV19
ASSPPGGRKNIQY | TRBV18
ASNPTSGIAYEQY | TRBV2
ASRSGKTVITEAF | TRBV6-1
ASSQGGARFGEQF | TRBV4-1
ATSDPGLAGPTDTQY | TRBV24-1